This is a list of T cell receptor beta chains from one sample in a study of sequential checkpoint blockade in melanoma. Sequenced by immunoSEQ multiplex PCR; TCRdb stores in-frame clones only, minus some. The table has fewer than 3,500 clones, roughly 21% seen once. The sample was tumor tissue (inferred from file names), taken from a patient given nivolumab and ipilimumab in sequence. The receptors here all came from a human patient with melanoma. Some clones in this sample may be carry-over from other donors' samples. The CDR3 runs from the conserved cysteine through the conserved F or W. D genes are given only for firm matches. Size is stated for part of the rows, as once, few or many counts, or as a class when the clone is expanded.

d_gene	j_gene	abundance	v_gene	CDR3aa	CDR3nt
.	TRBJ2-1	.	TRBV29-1	CSVEWGASYNEQFF	TGCAGCGTTGAATGGGGGGCTTCCTACAATGAGCAGTTCTTC
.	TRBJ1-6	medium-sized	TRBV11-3	CASSSTEAGDSPLHF	TGTGCCAGCAGCTCCACCGAGGCCGGGGATTCACCCCTCCACTTT
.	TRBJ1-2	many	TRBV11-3	CASSLVSGRPYGYTF	TGTGCCAGCAGCTTAGTCAGCGGGCGCCCTTATGGCTACACCTTC
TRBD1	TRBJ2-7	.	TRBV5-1	CASSLGHRDSSYEQYF	TGCGCCAGCAGCTTAGGGCACCGGGACAGTTCCTACGAGCAGTACTTC
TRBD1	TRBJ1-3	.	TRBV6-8	CASEGAEGNTIYF	TGTGCCAGCGAGGGGGCCGAAGGAAACACCATATATTTT
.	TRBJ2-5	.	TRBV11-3	CASSFEGGQETQYF	TGTGCCAGCAGCTTTGAGGGCGGACAAGAGACCCAGTACTTC
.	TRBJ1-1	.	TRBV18	CASSPGRNTEAFF	TGTGCCAGCTCGCCCGGCCGTAACACTGAAGCTTTCTTT
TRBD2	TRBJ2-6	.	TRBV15	CATSRDSGAGANVLTF	TGTGCCACCAGCAGAGATAGCGGGGCGGGGGCCAACGTCCTGACTTTC
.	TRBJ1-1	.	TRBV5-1	CASSLDPASTEAFF	TGCGCCAGCAGCTTGGATCCCGCCAGCACTGAAGCTTTCTTT
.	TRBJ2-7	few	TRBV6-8	CASSLILSYEQYF	TGTGCCAGCAGCTTAATCCTCTCCTACGAGCAGTACTTC
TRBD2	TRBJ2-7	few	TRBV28	CASRKGLALSGEQYF	TGTGCCAGCAGGAAGGGACTAGCCTTATCAGGCGAGCAGTACTTC
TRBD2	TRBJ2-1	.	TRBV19	CASSMASGAPNEQFF	TGTGCCAGTAGTATGGCTAGCGGGGCCCCTAATGAGCAGTTCTTC
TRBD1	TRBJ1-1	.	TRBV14	CASRPLTGVNTEAFF	TGTGCCAGCAGACCTCTGACAGGGGTAAACACTGAAGCTTTCTTT
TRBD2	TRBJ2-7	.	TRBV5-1	CASSEASGGAYEQYF	TGCGCCAGCAGCGAGGCTAGCGGGGGGGCCTACGAGCAGTACTTC
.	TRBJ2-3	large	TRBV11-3	CASSLEGMGRGTDTQYF	TGTGCCAGCAGCTTGGAGGGGATGGGAAGGGGAACAGATACGCAGTATTTT
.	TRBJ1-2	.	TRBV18	CASSPLGADGYTF	TGTGCCAGCTCACCATTGGGGGCGGATGGCTACACCTTC
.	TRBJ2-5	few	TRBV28	CASSPPRGAPLGETQYF	TGTGCCAGCAGTCCCCCCCGGGGGGCTCCTTTAGGGGAGACCCAGTACTTC
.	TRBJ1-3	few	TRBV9	CASSGKSGNTIYF	TGTGCCAGCAGCGGCAAATCTGGAAACACCATATATTTT
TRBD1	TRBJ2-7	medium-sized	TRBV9	CASTPGGQGAVEQYF	TGTGCCAGCACCCCTGGAGGGCAGGGGGCGGTTGAGCAGTACTTC
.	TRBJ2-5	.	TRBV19	CASSIVGAKGVHF	TGTGCCAGTAGTATAGTGGGAGCCAAGGGGGTGCACTTC
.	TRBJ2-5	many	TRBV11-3	CASSPRGWDKQETQYF	TGTGCCAGCAGCCCAAGGGGCTGGGACAAACAAGAGACCCAGTACTTC
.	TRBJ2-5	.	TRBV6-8	CASSGSLYQETQYF	TGTGCCAGCAGTGGCAGCCTGTACCAAGAGACCCAGTACTTC
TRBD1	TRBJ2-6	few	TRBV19	CASSLGTGYTGANVLTF	TGTGCCAGTAGTCTTGGGACAGGCTACACTGGGGCCAACGTCCTGACTTTC
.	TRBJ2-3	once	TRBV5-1	CASSLDGGRRDTQYF	TGCGCCAGCAGCTTGGATGGGGGGCGGAGAGATACGCAGTATTTT
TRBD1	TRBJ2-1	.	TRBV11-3	CASSLDRGQGSTEQFF	TGTGCCAGCAGCTTAGACCGCGGACAGGGGTCTACTGAGCAGTTCTTC
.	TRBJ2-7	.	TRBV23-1	CASSLDSPYEQYF	TGCGCCAGCAGCTTGGACAGTCCCTACGAGCAGTACTTC
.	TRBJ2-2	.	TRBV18	CASSYLGEAGELFF	TGTGCCAGCTCATATCTCGGGGAAGCCGGGGAGCTGTTTTTT
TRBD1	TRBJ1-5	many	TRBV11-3	CASSLGTGVDQPQHF	TGTGCCAGCAGCTTAGGGACAGGGGTCGATCAGCCCCAGCATTTT